This TCR beta chain was sequenced during a study of human T cells and chemical hapten exposure. The CDR3 extends over 19 amino acids. Trimming stripped 1 base from V and 0 bases from J, with 19 bases between. From germline, CDR1 is MGHRA and CDR2 YSYEKL. Study-wide findings and caveats: As the donors had alopecia, their immune response may differ from healthy people's.

Time point specified: patch test 1, 2 weeks after DPC sensitization. This sample's treatment: therapeutic diphenylcyclopropenone sensitization with weekly scalp DPC. This clonotype was recorded many times. What it recognizes is unknown. TCRdb fed the RACE reads into MiXCR, producing one record per CDR3 protein. The data show about 380,000 distinct CDR3 sequences, roughly 4.8% seen once. This chain links TRBV4-1 with TRBJ1-5; no firm D call. The sample was whole blood, taken in connection with sensitization to the hapten diphenylcyclopropenone (DPC). The clonotype originates from a woman in her 50s with alopecia areata. Some clones in this sample may be carry-over from other donors' samples. As DNA, the CDR3 is TGCGCCAGCAGCCAAGTTCTCTCGGCAGGAGGGCTTAGCAATCAGCCCCAGCATTTT. Translating gives CASSQVLSAGGLSNQPQHF.